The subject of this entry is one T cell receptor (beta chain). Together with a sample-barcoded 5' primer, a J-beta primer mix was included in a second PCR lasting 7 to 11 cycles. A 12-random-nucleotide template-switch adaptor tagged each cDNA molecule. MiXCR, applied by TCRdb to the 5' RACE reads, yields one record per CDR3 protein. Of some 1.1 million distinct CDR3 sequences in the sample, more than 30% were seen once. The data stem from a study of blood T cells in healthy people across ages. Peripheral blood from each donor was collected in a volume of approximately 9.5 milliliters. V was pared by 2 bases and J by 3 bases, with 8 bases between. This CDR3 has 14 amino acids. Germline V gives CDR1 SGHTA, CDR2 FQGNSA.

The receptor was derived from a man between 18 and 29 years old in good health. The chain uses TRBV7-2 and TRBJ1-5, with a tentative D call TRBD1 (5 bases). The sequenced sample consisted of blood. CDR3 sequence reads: CASSLHGTNQPQHF. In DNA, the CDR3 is TGTGCCAGCAGCTTACACGGGACCAATCAGCCCCAGCATTTT.